The clone carrying this TCR beta chain showed up just a few times. Its cognate antigen is unknown. Germline V gene data show CDR1 as MNHEY and CDR2 as SVGAGI. With 6 bases removed from V and 0 bases from J, the gap between germline ends came to 24 bases. The CDR3 consists of 18 residues. The data belong to a study of T cell repertoires in cytomegalovirus infection. Overall study: CMV infection together with matching HLA type was indicated by public TCR beta signatures.

Study results and limitations: The cumulative frequency of public TCR beta families identified carriers of CMV plus the relevant HLA. CMV-specific HLA-C-restricted TCR beta clonotypes dominated the ex vivo response.

TCRdb used MiXCR to reprocess the reads, holding one entry per CDR3 protein. The top ten clones hold about an eighth of a sample with about 900,000 distinct CDR3 sequences, around 32% of them seen once. This TCR was sampled from a human donor in good health (CMV status not recorded). Some clones in this sample may be carry-over from other donors' samples. The chain has TRBV6-5 and TRBJ2-7; the D gene is possibly TRBD1 (6 bases). Here the sequenced sample was cultured CD8+ T cells from PBMCs, taken from culture after CMV antigen stimulation. The CDR3 is CASSFTRQGPFSSYEQYF. The CDR3 coding sequence is TGTGCCAGCAGCTTTACCAGGCAGGGGCCGTTTAGCTCCTACGAGCAGTACTTC.